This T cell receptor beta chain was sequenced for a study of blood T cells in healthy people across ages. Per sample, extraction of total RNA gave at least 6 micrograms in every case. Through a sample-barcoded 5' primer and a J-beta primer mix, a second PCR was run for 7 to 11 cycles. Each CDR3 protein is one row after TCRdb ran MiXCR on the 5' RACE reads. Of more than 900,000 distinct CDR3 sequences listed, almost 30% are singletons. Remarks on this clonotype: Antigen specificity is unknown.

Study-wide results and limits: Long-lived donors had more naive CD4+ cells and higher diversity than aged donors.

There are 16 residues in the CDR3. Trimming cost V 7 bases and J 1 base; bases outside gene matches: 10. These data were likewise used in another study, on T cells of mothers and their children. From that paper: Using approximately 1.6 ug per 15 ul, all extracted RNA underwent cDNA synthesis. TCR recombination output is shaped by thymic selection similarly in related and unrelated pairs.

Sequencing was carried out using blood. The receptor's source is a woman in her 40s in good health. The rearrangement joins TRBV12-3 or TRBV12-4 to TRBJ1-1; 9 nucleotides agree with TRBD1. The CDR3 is CASTLDRTGANTEAFF. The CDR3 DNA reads TGTGCCAGCACCCTAGACAGGACAGGGGCGAACACTGAAGCTTTCTTT.